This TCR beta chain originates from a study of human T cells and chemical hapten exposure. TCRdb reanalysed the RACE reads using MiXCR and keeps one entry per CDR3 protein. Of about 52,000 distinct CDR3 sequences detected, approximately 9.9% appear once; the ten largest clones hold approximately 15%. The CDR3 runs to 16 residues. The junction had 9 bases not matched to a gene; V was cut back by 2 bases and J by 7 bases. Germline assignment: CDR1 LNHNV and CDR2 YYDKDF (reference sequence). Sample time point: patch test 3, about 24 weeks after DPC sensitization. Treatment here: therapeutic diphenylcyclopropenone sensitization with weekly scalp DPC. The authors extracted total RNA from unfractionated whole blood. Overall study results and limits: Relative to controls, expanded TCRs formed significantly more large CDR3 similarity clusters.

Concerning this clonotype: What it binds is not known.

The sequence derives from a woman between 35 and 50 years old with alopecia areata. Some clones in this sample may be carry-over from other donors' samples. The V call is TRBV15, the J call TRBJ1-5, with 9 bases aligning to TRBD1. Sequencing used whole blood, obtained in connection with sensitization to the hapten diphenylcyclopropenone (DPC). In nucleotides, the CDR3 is TGTGCCACCAGCAGATCCGACAGGGGGTTTAGGCAGCCCCAGCATTTT. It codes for CATSRSDRGFRQPQHF. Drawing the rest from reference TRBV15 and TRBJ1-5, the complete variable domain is DAMVIQNPRYQVTQFGKPVTLSCSQTLNHNVMYWYQQKSSQAPKLLFHYYDKDFNNEADTPDNFQSRRPNTSFCFLDIRSPGLGDTAMYLCATSRSDRGFRQPQHFGDGTRLSIL.